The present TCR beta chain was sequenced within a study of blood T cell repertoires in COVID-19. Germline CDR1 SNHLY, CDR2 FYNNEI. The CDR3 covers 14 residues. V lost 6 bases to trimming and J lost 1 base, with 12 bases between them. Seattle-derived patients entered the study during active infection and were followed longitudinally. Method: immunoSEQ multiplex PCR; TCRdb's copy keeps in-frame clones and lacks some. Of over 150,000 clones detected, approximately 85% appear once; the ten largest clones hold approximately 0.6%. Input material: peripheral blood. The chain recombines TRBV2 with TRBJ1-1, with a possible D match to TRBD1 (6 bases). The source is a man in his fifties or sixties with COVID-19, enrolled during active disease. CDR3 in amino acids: CASRGGQTNTEAFF. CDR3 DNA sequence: TGTGCCAGCAGAGGTGGACAGACGAACACTGAAGCTTTCTTT.